This T cell receptor (beta chain) originates from a study of read filtering for tumor transcriptome and immune sequencing. The CDR3 is 15 amino acids. J lost 4 bases, V lost 9 bases, and 7 bases had no gene match. CDR1 is LNHDA, CDR2 SQIVND, per germline (reference sequence). In this sample, this clonotype turned up many times. Its antigen is unidentified. The study's findings and limits: The CD138-negative fraction was mixed bone marrow immune cells, not pure T cells.

The library was built from about 370 ng RNA with molecular barcoded adaptors for alpha/delta and beta/gamma chains. TCRdb reanalysed the reads using MiXCR and keeps one entry per CDR3 protein. Here the sample spans 100,000 to 150,000 distinct CDR3 sequences, approximately 12% being singletons. Sequences were obtained from a population of CD138-negative cells sorted from bone marrow. The TCR was taken from a donor aged 40 or over with multiple myeloma. The chain is built from TRBV19 and TRBJ2-2, with 11 bases aligning to TRBD1. CDR3 amino acids: CASKGQGAVTGELFF. CDR3 coding DNA: TGTGCCAGCAAAGGACAGGGGGCCGTCACCGGGGAGCTGTTTTTT.